The next 19 T cell receptor beta chains were all read from a single sample in a study of siplizumab effects on memory and regulatory T cells. Sequencing was performed with immunoSEQ multiplex PCR; in TCRdb, only in-frame clones are kept and a portion is missing. The sample lists over 95,000 clones, about 94% occurring once. Sequenced input: non-Treg CD4+ T cells sorted from blood. These receptors were obtained from a human donor in good health.

V is TRBV6-1 and J is TRBJ2-7; maybe TRBD2 (5 bases). The CDR3 contains 13 residues. From germline, CDR1 is MNHNS and CDR2 SASEGT. Trimming pared 9 bases from V and 1 base from J, leaving 13 bases between. The CDR3 DNA is TGTGCCAGTCGGGCGGGCGCGTCCTACGAGCAGTACTTC. Translation gives CASRAGASYEQYF.

In nucleotides, the CDR3 is TGTGCCAGCAGGCCGGGCACAGATACGCAGTATTTT. Its translation is CASRPGTDTQYF. The chain carries TRBV6-4 and TRBJ2-3, with D unresolved. Germline CDR1 is MRHNA and CDR2 is SNTAGT. The CDR3 is 12 amino acids. Trimming stripped 6 bases from V and 1 base from J, with 5 bases between.

The V gene is TRBV28, the J gene TRBJ1-1; D possibly corresponds to TRBD1 (6 bases). This CDR3 spans 14 amino acids. V lost 3 bases and J 3 bases, leaving 11 bases between the germline ends. From germline, CDR1 is MDHEN and CDR2 SYDVKM. The CDR3 spells CASSLSTGYTEAFF. DNA of the CDR3: TGTGCCAGCAGTTTGTCCACAGGGTACACTGAAGCTTTCTTT.

The rearrangement joins TRBV7-2 to TRBJ2-2; D call uncertain. Germline V CDR1 and CDR2: SGHTA, FQGNSA. CDR3 size: 14 residues. Trimming removed 2 bases from V and 7 bases from J, with 11 bases in between. DNA for the CDR3: TGTGCCAGCAGCTTACGCGGTGTTGGCGGGGAGCTGTTTTTT. Protein product: CASSLRGVGGELFF.

The rearrangement uses TRBV9 and TRBJ2-1; 11 bases match TRBD2. Losses at the gene ends were 4 bases for V and 5 bases for J; bases not matched to a gene: 8. The CDR3 is 16 amino acids. Germline CDR1 and CDR2: SGDLS and YYNGEE. The CDR3 here is CASSSYLAGGNNEQFF. In DNA, the CDR3 is TGTGCCAGCAGCTCTTACCTAGCGGGGGGAAACAATGAGCAGTTCTTC.

The chain is built from TRBV7-8 and TRBJ2-1; the match to TRBD2 covers 12 bases. The CDR3 has 14 residues. V was pared by 5 bases and J by 7 bases, with 3 bases of the junction left unmatched. The germline CDR1 and CDR2 sequences are SGHVS and FQNEAQ. Here the CDR3 reads CASSPTSGRNEQFF. In nucleotides, the CDR3 is TGTGCCAGCAGCCCAACTAGCGGGAGGAATGAGCAGTTCTTC.

The V gene is TRBV9, the J gene TRBJ1-1, with TRBD1 as a possible D gene (6 bases). Germline V gives CDR1 SGDLS, CDR2 YYNGEE. The CDR3 runs 17 residues. V lost 0 bases and J lost 0, with 15 bases in between. CDR3 protein: CASSVDQSRQVNTEAFF. The CDR3 nucleotides are TGTGCCAGCAGCGTAGATCAGAGTAGACAGGTGAACACTGAAGCTTTCTTT.

The chain joins TRBV7-9 to TRBJ2-7; 8 bases match TRBD1. The CDR3 has 17 residues. The germline CDR1 and CDR2 sequences are SEHNR and FQNEAQ (reference sequence). Germline trimming cut 6 bases from V and 2 bases from J; bases unmatched to any gene: 15. The chain's CDR3 is CASSYRTGTYLTYEQYF. The CDR3 region has the DNA TGTGCCAGCAGTTACAGGACAGGGACATACCTCACCTACGAGCAGTACTTC.

V and J are TRBV18 and TRBJ1-3, with D perhaps matching TRBD1 (6 bases). Germline V gene sequence: CDR1 KGHSH, CDR2 LQKENI. The germline V and J ends were trimmed by 11 bases and 2 bases, with 16 bases remaining between them. This CDR3 has 14 amino acids. CDR3 bases: TGTGCCTCCAGGGTCGGGGGCGCTGGAAACACCATATATTTT. It encodes CASRVGGAGNTIYF.

The J gene is TRBJ2-3, the V gene TRBV9; TRBD2 matches at 9 bases. This CDR3 has 14 residues. J lost 4 bases, V lost 3 bases, and 3 bases had no gene match. Germline V gene data show CDR1 as SGDLS and CDR2 as YYNGEE. CDR3 nucleotide sequence: TGTGCCAGCAGCGCGGGACTAGCCGCAGATACGCAGTATTTT. Translating it yields CASSAGLAADTQYF.

The chain has TRBV7-9 and TRBJ1-2; possible D gene TRBD1, 5 bases. The germline gives CDR1 SEHNR, CDR2 FQNEAQ (reference sequence). This CDR3 contains 13 residues. Trimming left V 4 bases short and J 8 bases short, with 14 bases between. The CDR3 loop reads CASSSPGPGGYTF. The CDR3 nucleotides are TGTGCCAGCAGCTCCCCAGGGCCCGGCGGCTACACCTTC.

V is TRBV19 and J is TRBJ2-1, with D perhaps TRBD1 (6 bases). The germline V and J ends were trimmed by 10 bases and 3 bases, with 25 bases remaining between them. Germline CDR1 is LNHDA and CDR2 is SQIVND (reference sequence). The CDR3 totals 17 residues. Here the CDR3 DNA reads TGTGCCACCACAGCCGGAACACAGGGTAAGGTCTACAATGAGCAGTTCTTC. Amino acids: CATTAGTQGKVYNEQFF.

The CDR3 here is CASSLGAGYVGPLQETQYF. CDR3 sequence (DNA): TGTGCCAGCAGCTTAGGGGCGGGTTATGTGGGTCCGCTCCAAGAGACCCAGTACTTC. The chain couples TRBV7-2 to TRBJ2-5, with D perhaps TRBD2 (5 bases). Deletions cut 1 base from V and 1 base from J, with 22 bases between. In germline, CDR1 is SGHTA, CDR2 FQGNSA. The CDR3 has 19 residues.

This chain uses TRBV7-9 with TRBJ1-1; D remains unclear. The CDR3 consists of 14 residues. V lost 7 bases and J 1 base, leaving 13 bases between the germline ends. Germline V gene data show CDR1 as SEHNR and CDR2 as FQNEAQ (reference sequence). Here the CDR3 reads CASTPAGWNTEAFF. CDR3 nucleotides: TGTGCCAGCACCCCGGCCGGTTGGAACACTGAAGCTTTCTTT. Using reference TRBV7-9 and TRBJ1-1 for the parts outside the CDR3, the full variable domain is DTGVSQNPRHKITKRGQNVTFRCDPISEHNRLYWYRQTLGQGPEFLTYFQNEAQLEKSRLLSDRFSAERPKGSFSTLEIQRTEQGDSAMYLCASTPAGWNTEAFFGQGTRLTVV.

V is TRBV28 and J is TRBJ2-7, with a weak D call TRBD2 (6 bases). This CDR3 is 15 amino acids long. The germline V and J ends were trimmed by 10 bases and 2 bases, with 21 bases remaining between them. Germline V CDR1 and CDR2: MDHEN, SYDVKM. Written as DNA, the CDR3 is TGTGCCACAATAATGTATAGACTAGAAACCTACGAGCAGTACTTC. Its protein product is CATIMYRLETYEQYF.

The chain is built from TRBV6-4 and TRBJ2-1; TRBD2 agrees at 11 bases. Germline V gene sequence: CDR1 MRHNA, CDR2 SNTAGT. V dropped 4 bases and J dropped 7; count of bases not matched to a gene: 6. This CDR3 contains 15 residues. The CDR3 DNA sequence: TGTGCCAGCAGTGTCCATAGCGGGGGGGGGAATGAGCAGTTCTTC. Protein sequence: CASSVHSGGGNEQFF.

This chain joins TRBV6-5 and TRBJ1-5, with 7 nucleotides matching TRBD1. CDR1 is MNHEY, CDR2 SVGAGI, per germline. This CDR3 is 14 amino acids long. V lost 2 bases, J lost 4 bases, and 2 bases stayed unmatched. The CDR3 DNA follows: TGTGCCAGCAGTTACGCCAGGGGGAATCAGCCCCAGCATTTT. Its translation: CASSYARGNQPQHF.

The gene calls are TRBV6-5 and TRBJ2-5; 9 bases agree with TRBD1. The trim removed 5 bases at V and 4 bases at J, leaving 5 bases unmatched. The CDR3 loop spans 14 amino acids. Germline CDR1 MNHEY, CDR2 SVGAGI. The CDR3: CASSQTGGAETQYF. The CDR3 nucleotides are TGTGCCAGCAGTCAGACAGGGGGGGCAGAGACCCAGTACTTC.

The rearrangement links TRBV4-1 to TRBJ1-1; D ambiguous. Germline loops: CDR1 MGHRA, CDR2 YSYEKL. The CDR3 has 16 amino acids. Trimming left V 3 bases short and J 6 bases short, with 20 bases between. The CDR3 is CASSHPGAPSGAEAFF. The CDR3 region has the DNA TGCGCCAGCAGCCATCCCGGTGCACCCTCGGGCGCTGAAGCTTTCTTT.